One sample yielded the 10 T cell receptor beta chains listed below, sequenced in a study of blood T cell repertoires in COVID-19. TCRdb's table, derived via immunoSEQ multiplex PCR, lists solely in-frame clones and lacks some. The sample carries some 190,000 clones, around 85% recorded once. The material sequenced was PBMCs or T cells enriched from blood (not recorded which). The receptor set was obtained from a woman under 40 who had recovered from COVID-19.

The V gene is TRBV20-1, the J gene TRBJ2-1, with D perhaps TRBD2 (6 bases). The CDR3 spans 11 residues. Between the trimmed V and J ends, which lost 5 bases and 12 bases, there was a span of 14 bases. The germline CDR1 and CDR2 sequences are DFQATT and SNEGSKA (reference sequence). Here the CDR3 DNA reads TGCAGTGCTCCTACGACTAGTTTGCAGTTCTTC. It yields the protein CSAPTTSLQFF.

V and J are TRBV30 and TRBJ2-1; D possibly corresponds to TRBD1 (5 bases). V was trimmed by 4 bases and J by 3 bases, leaving 13 bases between them. The CDR3 consists of 14 residues. Germline-derived CDR1 and CDR2 are GTSNPN and SVGIG (reference sequence). In nucleotides, the CDR3 is TGTGCCTGGATGAGCAGGGCTCACTACAATGAGCAGTTCTTC. As protein: CAWMSRAHYNEQFF. Full variable domain (rest looked up from reference TRBV30 and TRBJ2-1): SQTIHQWPATLVQPVGSPLSLECTVEGTSNPNLYWYRQAAGRGLQLLFYSVGIGQISSEVPQNLSASRPQDRQFILSSKKLLLSDSGFYLCAWMSRAHYNEQFFGPGTRLTVL.

V gene TRBV5-1 combines with J gene TRBJ2-2, with D perhaps TRBD2 (6 bases). Trimming left V 4 bases short and J 6 bases short, with 19 bases between. Germline values: CDR1 SGHRS, CDR2 YFSETQ. CDR3 length: 16 residues. CDR3 loop: CASSRDGSKVSGELFF. CDR3 in DNA: TGCGCCAGCAGCCGAGACGGGAGTAAGGTGTCCGGGGAGCTGTTTTTT. Combining the CDR3 with reference TRBV5-1 and TRBJ2-2 gives the whole variable domain KAGVTQTPRYLIKTRGQQVTLSCSPISGHRSVSWYQQTPGQGLQFLFEYFSETQRNKGNFPGRFSGRQFSNSRSEMNVSTLELGDSALYLCASSRDGSKVSGELFFGEGSRLTVL.

This chain joins TRBV24-1 and TRBJ1-1; D is unresolved. The V gene lost 8 bases and the J gene lost 0 bases, with 6 bases spanning the gap. The CDR3 totals 12 residues. Germline V gene data show CDR1 as KGHDR and CDR2 as SFDVKD. The CDR3 nucleotides read TGTGCCACCACGGACTTGAACACTGAAGCTTTCTTT. Translation gives CATTDLNTEAFF.

The chain links TRBV3-1 (or the pseudogene TRBV3-2) to TRBJ2-3, with D possibly matching TRBD1 (6 bases). V lost 4 bases to trimming and J lost 2 bases, with 13 bases between them. This CDR3 contains 15 residues. Per the germline V gene, CDR1 is LGHDT and CDR2 is YNNKEL (reference sequence). CDR3 nucleotides: TGTGCCAGCAGCCGGGTGGGGGCCTTCACAGATACGCAGTATTTT. It specifies CASSRVGAFTDTQYF.

V gene TRBV6-5 combines with J gene TRBJ2-4, with D perhaps matching TRBD1 (5 bases). Trimming pared 9 bases from V and 5 bases from J, leaving 17 bases between. There are 14 residues in the CDR3. Germline lookup yields CDR1 MNHEY and CDR2 SVGAGI. CDR3 in DNA: TGTGCCAGTCGGACACCCGGGCTACAAAACATTCAGTACTTC. It codes for CASRTPGLQNIQYF.

As to this clone: One end of the junction fails to match germline, which may point to a read error. V is TRBV3-1 (or the pseudogene TRBV3-2) and J is TRBJ2-7; D is undetermined. The CDR3 spans 13 residues. CDR1 is LGHDT and CDR2 is YNNKEL in the germline V gene (reference sequence). The CDR3 bases are TGTGCCAGCAGCCAAGATCTTGAGGCCCCGTCGCACTTC. Amino acid sequence: CASSQDLEAPSHF.

This sequence joins TRBV5-1 and TRBJ2-2, with TRBD2 matching over 7 bases. The CDR3 extends over 15 amino acids. V shed 2 bases, J shed 0 bases, and the junction held 1 base outside the gene matches. Germline values: CDR1 SGHRS, CDR2 YFSETQ. DNA for the CDR3: TGCGCCAGCAGCTTTCGGGGGGCGAACACCGGGGAGCTGTTTTTT. Protein: CASSFRGANTGELFF.

For this clone: The sample contains more than one DNA sequence encoding this CDR3. The chain carries TRBV7-9 and TRBJ1-4; 7 positions match TRBD1. The CDR3 sequence is 15 residues long. V lost 5 bases and J lost 0; bases outside the gene matches: 3. The germline V gene encodes CDR1 SEHNR and CDR2 FQNEAQ (reference sequence). The CDR3 here is CASSLDRATNEKLFF. The CDR3 DNA reads TGTGCCAGCAGCCTTGACAGGGCAACTAATGAAAAACTGTTTTTT.

This clone was seen a single time. This rearrangement joins TRBV5-1 to TRBJ2-2; the match to TRBD1 covers 11 bases. V dropped 3 bases and J dropped 5; count of bases not matched to a gene: 6. Germline V gene data show CDR1 as SGHRS and CDR2 as YFSETQ. The CDR3 loop spans 16 amino acids. DNA for the CDR3: TGCGCCAGCAGCTATGGACAGGGGGCCGGGACCGGGGAGCTGTTTTTT. Translated, it gives CASSYGQGAGTGELFF.